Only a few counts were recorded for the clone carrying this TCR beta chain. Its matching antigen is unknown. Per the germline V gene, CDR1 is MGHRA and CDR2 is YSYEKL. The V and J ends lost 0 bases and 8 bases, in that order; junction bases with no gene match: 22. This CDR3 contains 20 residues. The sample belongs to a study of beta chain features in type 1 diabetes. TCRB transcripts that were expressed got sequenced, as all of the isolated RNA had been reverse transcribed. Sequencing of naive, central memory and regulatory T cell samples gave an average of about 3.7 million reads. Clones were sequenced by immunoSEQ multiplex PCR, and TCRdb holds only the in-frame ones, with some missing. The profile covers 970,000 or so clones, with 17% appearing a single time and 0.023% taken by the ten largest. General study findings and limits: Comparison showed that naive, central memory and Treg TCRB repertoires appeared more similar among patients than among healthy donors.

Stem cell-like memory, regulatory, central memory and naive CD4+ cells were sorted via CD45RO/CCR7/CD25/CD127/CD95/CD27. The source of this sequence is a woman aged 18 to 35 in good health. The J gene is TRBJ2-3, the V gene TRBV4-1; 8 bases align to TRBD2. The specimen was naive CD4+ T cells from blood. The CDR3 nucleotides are TGCGCCAGCAGCCAAGATAGGGGAACCGGGACTAGATCATCAGGGGCTACGCAGTATTTT. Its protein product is CASSQDRGTGTRSSGATQYF.